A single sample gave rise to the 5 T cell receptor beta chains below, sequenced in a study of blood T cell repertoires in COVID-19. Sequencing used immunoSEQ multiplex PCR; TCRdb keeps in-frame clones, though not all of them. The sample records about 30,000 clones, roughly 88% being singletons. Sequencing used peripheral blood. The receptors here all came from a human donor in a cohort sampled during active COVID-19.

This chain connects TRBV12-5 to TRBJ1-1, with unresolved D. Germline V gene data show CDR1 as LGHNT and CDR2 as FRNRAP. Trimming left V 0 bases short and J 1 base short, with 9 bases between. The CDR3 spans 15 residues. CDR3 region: CASGLVLGRNTEAFF. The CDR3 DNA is TGTGCTAGTGGTTTGGTACTAGGTCGGAACACTGAAGCTTTCTTT.

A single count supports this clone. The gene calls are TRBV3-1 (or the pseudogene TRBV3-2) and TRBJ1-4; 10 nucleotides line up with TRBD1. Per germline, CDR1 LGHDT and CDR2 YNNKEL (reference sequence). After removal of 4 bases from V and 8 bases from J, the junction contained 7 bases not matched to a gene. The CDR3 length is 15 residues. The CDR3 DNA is TGTGCCAGCAGCCCCGGGACAGGGGTGCGGGAAAAACTGTTTTTT. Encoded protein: CASSPGTGVREKLFF.

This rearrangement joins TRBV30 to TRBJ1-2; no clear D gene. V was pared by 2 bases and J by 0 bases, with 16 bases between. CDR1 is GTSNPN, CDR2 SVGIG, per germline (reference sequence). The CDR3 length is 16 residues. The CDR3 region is CAWSSPVRVANYGYTF. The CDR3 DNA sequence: TGTGCCTGGAGTTCCCCCGTGAGGGTTGCTAACTATGGCTACACCTTC.

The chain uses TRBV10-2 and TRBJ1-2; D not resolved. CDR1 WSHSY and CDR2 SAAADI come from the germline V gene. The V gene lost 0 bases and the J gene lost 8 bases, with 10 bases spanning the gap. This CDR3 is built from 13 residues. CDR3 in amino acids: CASSESNPRGYTF. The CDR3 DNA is TGCGCCAGCAGTGAGTCGAACCCCCGGGGCTACACCTTC.

The CDR3 nucleotides are TGTGCCAGCAGCCAAGGGACAGCCACAGATACGCAGTATTTT. Its translation is CASSQGTATDTQYF. The chain links TRBV3-1 (or the pseudogene TRBV3-2) to TRBJ2-3, with a weak D call TRBD1 (6 bases). CDR1 and CDR2 from the germline V gene are LGHDT and YNNKEL (reference sequence). The ends were cut back, 1 base at V and 2 bases at J, with 7 bases in the middle. CDR3 length: 14 residues.